The 24 T cell receptor beta chains in this list originate from one sample, sequenced in a study of T-cell memory formation after mild COVID-19. Each CDR3 protein gets one entry after TCRdb re-called the 5' RACE reads with MiXCR. The sample lists about 210,000 distinct CDR3 sequences, 10% to 13% occurring once. Input material: PBMCs or a T cell subset sorted from them (not recorded which). The receptors shown here come from a young man who had mild COVID-19 (a few samples of this study predate the infection). Cell type and time point are not known.

This clonotype was observed a few times. The chain uses TRBV7-9 and TRBJ2-7, with D hard to call. CDR3 length equals 12 residues. Looked up from germline, CDR1 is SEHNR and CDR2 is FQNEAQ (reference sequence). V was cut by 5 bases and J by 2 bases, with 7 bases left in between. This chain's CDR3 is CASSRETYEQYF. The CDR3 DNA is TGTGCCAGCAGCAGAGAAACCTACGAGCAGTACTTC. The complete variable domain, with remaining parts taken from reference TRBV7-9 and TRBJ2-7, reads DTGVSQNPRHKITKRGQNVTFRCDPISEHNRLYWYRQTLGQGPEFLTYFQNEAQLEKSRLLSDRFSAERPKGSFSTLEIQRTEQGDSAMYLCASSRETYEQYFGPGTRLTVT.

Only a few counts were recorded for this clonotype. This chain uses TRBV5-1 with TRBJ2-1, with 7 bases fitting TRBD2. The CDR3 sequence is 16 residues long. Trimming removed 1 base from V and 0 bases from J; junction bases left unmatched: 4. The V gene's germline CDR1 is SGHRS and CDR2 YFSETQ. This CDR3 is CASSLSGASSYNEQFF. The CDR3 bases are TGCGCCAGCAGCTTGAGCGGGGCCAGCTCCTACAATGAGCAGTTCTTC.

The table lists this clonotype with a few counts. This rearrangement joins TRBV5-6 to TRBJ2-3, with 8 positions matching TRBD1. Germline CDR1 reads SGHDT; CDR2 reads YYEEEE. There are 14 residues in the CDR3. After removal of 2 bases from V and 4 bases from J, the junction contained 3 bases not matched to a gene. The CDR3, as DNA: TGTGCCAGCAGCTTTCAGGGGGCACCAGATACGCAGTATTTT. Translated: CASSFQGAPDTQYF.

The V and J genes are TRBV18 and TRBJ2-1; D uncertain. The length of the CDR3 is 14 residues. V gave up 6 bases and J gave up 6 bases, with 15 bases separating them. Germline V gene sequence: CDR1 KGHSH, CDR2 LQKENI. CDR3 protein: CASSPLVGRNEQFF. In DNA, the CDR3 is TGTGCCAGCTCCCCCCTTGTAGGACGCAATGAGCAGTTCTTC.

This clonotype was seen repeatedly, ten times or more. The chain has TRBV4-3 and TRBJ2-1; no clear D gene. The CDR3 is made up of 16 amino acids. The germline gives CDR1 LGHNA, CDR2 YSLEER. Trimming took 0 bases from V and 0 from J, leaving 9 bases between them. The CDR3 region is CASSQDWPFSYNEQFF. The CDR3 region has the DNA TGCGCCAGCAGCCAAGATTGGCCTTTCTCCTACAATGAGCAGTTCTTC.

This clonotype has a handful of counts. The gene calls are TRBV20-1 and TRBJ1-5; TRBD1 agrees at 7 bases. The CDR3 length is 14 residues. Germline CDR1 DFQATT, CDR2 SNEGSKA (reference sequence). Trimming took 7 bases from V and 3 from J; bases not matched to a gene: 9. CDR3: CSVRRDSINQPQHF. The CDR3 DNA sequence: TGCAGTGTACGCCGGGACAGTATCAATCAGCCCCAGCATTTT.

This rearrangement joins TRBV7-6 to TRBJ1-6; D is possibly TRBD1 (6 bases). The CDR3 consists of 14 residues. The germline V gene encodes CDR1 SGHVS and CDR2 FNYEAQ. V lost 5 bases, J lost 6 bases, and 11 bases lay in between. The CDR3 spells CASSAGQLNSPLHF. DNA for the CDR3: TGTGCCAGCAGCGCTGGACAGCTTAATTCACCCCTCCACTTT. Full variable domain (remainder filled in from reference TRBV7-6 and TRBJ1-6): GAGVSQSPRYKVTKRGQDVALRCDPISGHVSLYWYRQALGQGPEFLTYFNYEAQQDKSGLPNDRFSAERPEGSISTLTIQRTEQRDSAMYRCASSAGQLNSPLHFGNGTRLTVT.

The chain uses TRBV12-3 or TRBV12-4 and TRBJ2-7; 7 positions agree with TRBD1. The CDR3 is made up of 17 amino acids. V gave up 6 bases and J gave up 1 base; unmatched junction bases: 15. CDR3 DNA sequence: TGTGCCAGCAGCCCTCCTTCGACAGGGCCCTCATCCTACGAGCAGTACTTC. This gives the protein CASSPPSTGPSSYEQYF.

The chain employs TRBV6-2 or TRBV6-3 and TRBJ2-7; 8 nucleotides line up with TRBD1. CDR3 length equals 16 residues. Trimming removed 2 bases from V and 5 bases from J; junction bases left unmatched: 11. Looked up from germline, CDR1 is MNHEY and CDR2 is SVGEGT. DNA of the CDR3: TGTGCCAGCAGTTACCTCTATTGGGACAGGACAAACGAGCAGTACTTC. Translating it yields CASSYLYWDRTNEQYF.

This clonotype turned up a few times. The chain employs TRBV5-5 and TRBJ2-2, with 12 bases lining up with TRBD2. Looked up from germline, CDR1 is SGHKS and CDR2 is YYEKEE (reference sequence). The length of the CDR3 is 17 residues. V shed 2 bases, J shed 5 bases, and the junction held 7 bases outside the gene matches. The CDR3 sequence is CASSFTSGGSWTGELFF. The CDR3 DNA reads TGTGCCAGCAGCTTTACTAGCGGGGGGTCTTGGACCGGGGAGCTGTTTTTT.

This clonotype was counted many times. CDR3 sequence reads: CASSLQGGGSYNSPLHF. In nucleotides, the CDR3 is TGTGCCAGCAGCCTCCAAGGGGGGGGCTCCTATAATTCACCCCTCCACTTT. V usage is TRBV7-2 and J usage is TRBJ1-6, with a weak D call TRBD1 (6 bases). Trimming pared 5 bases from V and 0 bases from J, leaving 14 bases between. The CDR3 is 17 amino acids. CDR1 is SGHTA, CDR2 FQGNSA, per germline.

The chain recombines TRBV12-2 with TRBJ2-7. TRBV12-2 is flagged as a pseudogene. This CDR3 region has 10 residues. This chain's CDR3 is CASRFLGQYV. DNA for the CDR3: TGTGCAAGTCGCTTTCTCGGGCAGTACGTC.

The V and J genes are TRBV29-1 and TRBJ2-1; D unresolved. Germline values: CDR1 SQVTM, CDR2 ANQGSEA. This CDR3 spans 9 amino acids. V was pared by 4 bases and J by 6 bases, with 1 base between. The CDR3 here is CSVANEQFF. For the CDR3, the DNA is TGCAGCGTTGCCAATGAGCAGTTCTTC.

This clonotype was found a few times. The J gene is TRBJ2-7, the V gene TRBV5-1; 7 nucleotides match TRBD1. The CDR3 has 14 residues. With 4 bases clipped from V and 6 bases from J, the junction kept 10 bases outside the gene matches. Germline assignment: CDR1 SGHRS and CDR2 YFSETQ. CDR3 sequence: CASSPSTGSGEQYF. The DNA for the CDR3 is TGCGCCAGCAGCCCCTCGACAGGGTCCGGCGAGCAGTACTTC.

This rearrangement joins TRBV4-3 to TRBJ2-1; 8 bases fit TRBD1. This CDR3 has 16 amino acids. The J segment lost 4 bases and the V segment lost 0 bases, leaving 5 bases of the junction unmatched. Germline V gives CDR1 LGHNA, CDR2 YSLEER. The CDR3 nucleotides are TGCGCCAGCAGCCAAGAATTAACAGGGGGTTACAATGAGCAGTTCTTC. Translating gives CASSQELTGGYNEQFF.

This clonotype was detected ten times or more. V gene TRBV5-1 combines with J gene TRBJ2-1, with D perhaps matching TRBD2 (6 bases). This CDR3 spans 14 amino acids. The germline CDR1 and CDR2 sequences are SGHRS and YFSETQ. V shed 6 bases and J shed 7 bases, with 17 bases lying between them. This CDR3 is CASTSAGAGNEQFF. The CDR3, as DNA: TGCGCCAGCACCAGCGCCGGGGCGGGGAATGAGCAGTTCTTC.

In this sample, this clonotype turned up a few times. This sequence joins TRBV4-1 and TRBJ1-2, with D possibly matching TRBD1 (5 bases). Germline V CDR1 and CDR2: MGHRA, YSYEKL. This CDR3 is 13 amino acids long. With 0 bases removed from V and 7 bases from J, the gap between germline ends came to 9 bases. The CDR3 reads CASSQEAGTGYTF. DNA for the CDR3: TGCGCCAGCAGCCAAGAGGCAGGGACTGGCTACACCTTC.

The chain carries TRBV6-2 or TRBV6-3 and TRBJ2-1; 13 bases map to TRBD2. The CDR3 consists of 16 residues. CDR1 MNHEY and CDR2 SVGEGT come from the germline V gene. V gave up 6 bases and J gave up 7 bases; unmatched junction bases: 9. The CDR3 nucleotides are TGTGCCAGCAGAACTCCCGGGACTAGCGGGGCTAATGAGCAGTTCTTC. It yields the protein CASRTPGTSGANEQFF.

V and J are TRBV20-1 and TRBJ1-1; maybe TRBD1 (5 bases). V gave up 7 bases and J gave up 4 bases, with 16 bases separating them. Germline V gene data show CDR1 as DFQATT and CDR2 as SNEGSKA (reference sequence). The CDR3 totals 13 residues. The CDR3, as DNA: TGCAGTGGGCCCAGCAGGGTCGGCACTGAAGCTTTCTTT. It encodes CSGPSRVGTEAFF.

The V and J genes are TRBV4-1 and TRBJ2-1; D is unresolved. This CDR3 contains 16 residues. V gave up 4 bases and J gave up 3 bases, with 16 bases separating them. The germline V gene has CDR1 MGHRA and CDR2 YSYEKL. The CDR3 DNA sequence: TGCGCCAGCAGCCGACTTCTAGTGAGCAACTACAATGAGCAGTTCTTC. This translates into CASSRLLVSNYNEQFF.

This clonotype was seen ten or more times. V and J are TRBV12-3 or TRBV12-4 and TRBJ1-5, with D possibly TRBD1 on 6 matching bases. The CDR3 is 16 amino acids. V shed 3 bases and J shed 11 bases, with 23 bases lying between them. Here the CDR3 reads CASSLGGGTPRGAQHF. In DNA, the CDR3 is TGTGCCAGCAGTTTGGGGGGGGGAACACCCAGGGGCGCCCAGCATTTT.

The CDR3 protein is CSALGDSPLHF. The CDR3 DNA reads TGCAGTGCTCTTGGGGATTCACCCCTCCACTTT. This chain connects TRBV20-1 to TRBJ1-6, with unresolved D. Germline values: CDR1 DFQATT, CDR2 SNEGSKA (reference sequence). V was cut by 5 bases and J by 8 bases, with 7 bases left in between. This CDR3 has 11 residues.

This clonotype was observed a few times. This chain uses TRBV4-3 with TRBJ2-5; D remains unclear. The germline V gene has CDR1 LGHNA and CDR2 YSLEER. The CDR3 has 14 residues. V lost 4 bases to trimming and J lost 5 bases, with 14 bases between them. CDR3 nucleotides: TGCGCCAGCAGCCCAGCACTCGATCGGGAGACCCAGTACTTC. This sequence encodes CASSPALDRETQYF.

This clonotype was picked up many times. V usage is TRBV7-8 and J usage is TRBJ2-7, with TRBD1 matching over 7 bases. Trimming took 5 bases from V and 0 from J; bases not matched to a gene: 4. The CDR3 totals 14 residues. Germline loops: CDR1 SGHVS, CDR2 FQNEAQ. The CDR3 here is CASSLQGISYEQYF. The CDR3 DNA reads TGTGCCAGCAGCCTACAGGGGATCTCCTACGAGCAGTACTTC.